This passage covers 14 T cell receptor beta chains from one sample sequenced in a study of CD8+ T cells in alopecia areata. Once RNA had been extracted, it was reverse transcribed into cDNA to act as the sequencing template. The protocol was immunoSEQ multiplex PCR, while the TCRdb copy is restricted to in-frame clones and leaves out a portion. This table holds 130,000 to 150,000 clones, approximately 51% found once. Source: CD4+ T cells sorted from blood, taken at week 0. These TCRs come from a human donor with alopecia areata.

This clone was picked up a small number of times. This sequence joins TRBV7-2 and TRBJ2-5; D possibly uses TRBD1 or TRBD2 (5 bases each). Looked up from germline, CDR1 is SGHTA and CDR2 is FQGNSA. V dropped 5 bases and J dropped 5 bases, with 24 bases sitting between them. There are 17 residues in the CDR3. The CDR3 DNA sequence: TGTGCCAGCAGCCTAGGAGGCACAGGTCACAGAGGGGAGACCCAGTACTTC. Protein sequence: CASSLGGTGHRGETQYF.

The CDR3 DNA reads as TGTGCCAGCAGCACTATATTTGATAATGAGCAGTTCTTC. Translating gives CASSTIFDNEQFF. The V and J genes are TRBV28 and TRBJ2-1; no clear D gene. Germline CDR1 and CDR2: MDHEN and SYDVKM. This CDR3 is 13 amino acids long. Trimming stripped 6 bases from V and 7 bases from J, with 13 bases between.

The chain combines TRBV29-1 with TRBJ2-2; tentatively, D is TRBD2 (5 bases). V was trimmed by 1 base and J by 5 bases, leaving 14 bases between them. This CDR3 spans 15 amino acids. Looked up from germline, CDR1 is SQVTM and CDR2 is ANQGSEA. CDR3 bases: TGCAGCGTTGAAGCGGGGAGTGGGGTGACCGGGGAGCTGTTTTTT. Encoded protein: CSVEAGSGVTGELFF.

The chain carries TRBV2 and TRBJ2-2; possibly TRBD2 for D (5 bases). The CDR3 extends over 15 amino acids. In germline, CDR1 is SNHLY, CDR2 FYNNEI. V was cut by 4 bases and J by 2 bases, with 11 bases left in between. The CDR3 reads CASSAGTLNTGELFF. In nucleotides, the CDR3 is TGTGCCAGCAGTGCGGGAACCCTTAACACCGGGGAGCTGTTTTTT.

The table lists this clone with a few counts. The chain combines TRBV6-5 with TRBJ1-5, with D possibly TRBD1 on 5 matching bases. Germline V gene lookup returns CDR1 MNHEY and CDR2 SVGAGI. The length of the CDR3 is 16 residues. V lost 4 bases, J lost 4 bases, and 17 bases lay in between. CDR3 bases: TGTGCCAGCAGTTTCGGTCGCGGGGGTAAGAATCAGCCCCAGCATTTT. Its protein product is CASSFGRGGKNQPQHF.

This clone came up a few times. The rearrangement links TRBV7-9 to TRBJ2-5; D remains ambiguous. The germline V and J ends were trimmed by 5 bases and 0 bases, with 4 bases remaining between them. CDR3 length: 12 residues. Germline loops: CDR1 SEHNR, CDR2 FQNEAQ (reference sequence). CDR3 sequence reads: CASSTNQETQYF. Here the CDR3 DNA reads TGTGCCAGCAGCACCAACCAAGAGACCCAGTACTTC.

The V and J genes are TRBV14 and TRBJ2-3, with a tentative D call TRBD2 (5 bases). Germline-derived CDR1 and CDR2 are SGHDN and FVKESK. V was shortened by 0 bases and J by 1 base, with 8 bases between the two germline ends. This CDR3 has 15 amino acids. DNA for the CDR3: TGTGCCAGCAGCCAAGATTGGGGAGGCACAGATACGCAGTATTTT. It yields the protein CASSQDWGGTDTQYF.

The chain joins TRBV30 to TRBJ1-1; D possibly corresponds to TRBD1 (5 bases). The V end lost 2 bases, the J end lost 4 bases, and 11 bases lay between the germline ends. The germline V gene has CDR1 GTSNPN and CDR2 SVGIG (reference sequence). This CDR3 contains 13 residues. Here the CDR3 DNA reads TGTGCCTGGAGTAGGGGTGTCGGCACTGAAGCTTTCTTT. It encodes CAWSRGVGTEAFF.

This clone was counted between two and nine times. At one end the junction does not follow the germline gene, possibly because of a read error. Other DNA sequences in this sample translate to the same CDR3. This chain joins TRBV7-9 and TRBJ1-2; D is uncertain. The germline gives CDR1 SEHNR, CDR2 FQNEAQ (reference sequence). The CDR3 is 12 residues long. The CDR3 DNA reads as TGTGCCAGCAGCCTAGCTAACTATGGCTACACCTTC. Translation: CASSLANYGYTF.

The gene calls are TRBV4-3 and TRBJ2-1; 7 bases are a match to TRBD2. Germline V gene sequence: CDR1 LGHNA, CDR2 YSLEER. The CDR3 runs 14 residues. The trim removed 6 bases at V and 2 bases at J, leaving 4 bases unmatched. The CDR3 reads CASSRDYTYNEQFF. In DNA, the CDR3 is TGCGCCAGCAGTAGGGACTACACCTACAATGAGCAGTTCTTC.

The chain employs TRBV7-2 and TRBJ2-3; D gene unclear. The ends were cut back, 4 bases at V and 6 bases at J, with 8 bases in the middle. The CDR3 is 12 amino acids. Germline CDR1 reads SGHTA; CDR2 reads FQGNSA. This CDR3 is CASSSYRDTQYF. In DNA, the CDR3 is TGTGCCAGCAGCTCCTATCGGGATACGCAGTATTTT.

This clone appeared a few times. V and J are TRBV7-3 and TRBJ2-1; 7 nucleotides agree with TRBD2. Germline-derived CDR1 and CDR2 are SGHTA and FQGTGA. Germline trimming cut 2 bases from V and 7 bases from J; bases unmatched to any gene: 5. The CDR3 is 14 amino acids. For the CDR3, the DNA is TGTGCCAGCAGCTTAGGCGGGAGTGCGAATGAGCAGTTCTTC. Translating it yields CASSLGGSANEQFF.

This sequence joins TRBV4-1 and TRBJ1-5, with a possible D match to TRBD1 (5 bases). The CDR3 spans 15 residues. The V gene's germline CDR1 is MGHRA and CDR2 YSYEKL. Between the trimmed V and J ends, which lost 0 bases and 3 bases, there was a span of 9 bases. The CDR3 protein is CASSQDDRYNQPQHF. Written as DNA, the CDR3 is TGCGCCAGCAGCCAAGACGACAGATACAATCAGCCCCAGCATTTT.

The chain has TRBV5-1 and TRBJ1-3, with a possible D match to TRBD1 (5 bases). CDR1 SGHRS and CDR2 YFSETQ come from the germline V gene. V was shortened by 2 bases and J by 3 bases, with 15 bases between the two germline ends. There are 16 residues in the CDR3. The CDR3 DNA is TGCGCCAGCAGCTTCGACGGATCTGGGGGTGGAAACACCATATATTTT. Translation: CASSFDGSGGGNTIYF. Combining the CDR3 with reference TRBV5-1 and TRBJ1-3 gives the whole variable domain KAGVTQTPRYLIKTRGQQVTLSCSPISGHRSVSWYQQTPGQGLQFLFEYFSETQRNKGNFPGRFSGRQFSNSRSEMNVSTLELGDSALYLCASSFDGSGGGNTIYFGEGSWLTVV.